These T cell receptor beta chains were read from a single sample in a study of CD8 T cells in Susac syndrome. Via MiXCR, TCRdb re-called the immunoSEQ multiplex PCR reads, giving one row per CDR3 protein. The data show hundreds of thousands of distinct CDR3 sequences, over 75% seen once. Sequences were obtained from CD8+ T cells from PBMCs. The receptors shown here come from a human donor with multiple sclerosis. Each CDR3 is given with its conserved first and last residue. Fields, in order: J gene, CDR3 length, V gene, D gene, CDR3 protein. A D gene is named only where the DNA matches it firmly.

TRBJ2-2,19,TRBV4-3,TRBD2,CASSQDFGTSGRMAGELFF
TRBJ2-1,14,TRBV5-4,TRBD1,CASSSTGTDNEQFF
TRBJ1-6,13,TRBV13,.,CASQLRGNSPLHF
TRBJ2-2,12,TRBV21-1,.,CASSNRGGELFF
TRBJ2-1,16,TRBV19,TRBD2,CASSFGTSGIFNEQFF
TRBJ2-7,16,TRBV27,.,CASSPTRPTTPYEQYF
TRBJ2-7,14,TRBV20-1,.,CSADPGYADYEQYF
TRBJ2-7,12,TRBV12-3/TRBV12-4,.,CASSFLGGEQYF
TRBJ1-2,14,TRBV27,TRBD1,CASSLGTGRYGYTF
TRBJ2-1,15,TRBV25-1,.,CASSEPGSSYNEQFF
TRBJ1-4,13,TRBV29-1,.,CSTKDSSDEKLFF
TRBJ2-7,16,TRBV4-3,.,CASSQDDRLVPYEQYF
TRBJ2-7,13,TRBV7-9,.,CASSSALGTEQYF
TRBJ1-5,12,TRBV20-1,.,CSATFVNQPQHF
TRBJ2-7,14,TRBV4-2,.,CASSQEDRPYEQYF
TRBJ1-1,17,TRBV18,.,CASSPPGGEERYTEAFF
TRBJ2-3,16,TRBV15,.,CATRFGQSVYQDTQYF
TRBJ1-1,15,TRBV7-9,.,CASSLNGIWGTEAFF
TRBJ2-7,14,TRBV27,TRBD1,CASTPGQGPYEQYF
TRBJ1-1,17,TRBV6-5,TRBD1,CASSYSAGQGGFPEAFF
TRBJ1-5,18,TRBV28,.,CASSSLPKDSLFNQPQHF
TRBJ1-1,12,TRBV29-1,.,CSVEGPTTGAFF
TRBJ2-7,14,TRBV14,TRBD2,CASRSSAGVNEQYF
TRBJ2-3,15,TRBV2,TRBD2,CASEGLAGISDTQYF
TRBJ2-7,16,TRBV7-9,TRBD1,CASSSTRQGRPYEQYF
TRBJ1-2,15,TRBV28,.,CASSLGRILNYGYTF
TRBJ1-1,15,TRBV6-5,TRBD1,CASSSSGQPDTEAFF
TRBJ2-3,14,TRBV30,.,CAWSVAGITDTQYF
TRBJ2-7,17,TRBV6-2/TRBV6-3,TRBD1,CASSYLPEPGGWNEQYF
TRBJ2-1,14,TRBV11-2,TRBD2,CASSLWSGGNEQFF
TRBJ2-7,18,TRBV12-3/TRBV12-4,TRBD2,CASSLVGLGLAESYEQYF
TRBJ2-7,18,TRBV10-2,TRBD2,CASSARTSGRGPAHEQYF
TRBJ2-1,16,TRBV9,TRBD2,CASSSTGTSFHNEQFF